Each of the 21 T cell receptor beta chains below was sequenced from the same sample in a study of molecular identifiers for immune sequencing clone quantification. Each CDR3 protein gets one entry after TCRdb re-called the PCR reads with MiXCR. The data hold about half a million distinct CDR3 sequences, with roughly 26% observed a single time. The source material was naive CD8+ T cells from blood, with Jurkat cell RNA spiked in. The subset: FACS-sorted CD8+CD4-CCR7+CD45RA+ naive T cells. These receptors were collected from a human donor in good health. Some libraries in this study had Jurkat cell RNA spiked in.

Details on this clonotype: A much larger clone lies a single base off, so this may be a read error. The chain has TRBV7-6 and TRBJ2-5, with D unresolved. CDR3 size: 13 residues. CDR1 and CDR2 from the germline V gene are SGHVS and FNYEAQ. The CDR3 DNA reads TGTGCCGGCAGCTTAGTACAGCCAGAGACCCAGTACTTC. It encodes CAGSLVQPETQYF.

In its sample, this clonotype was seen many times. The chain recombines TRBV4-3 with TRBJ2-7, with D perhaps given as TRBD1 or TRBD2 (5 bases each). This CDR3 is built from 15 residues. V was cut by 0 bases and J by 2 bases, with 11 bases left in between. Germline V CDR1 and CDR2: LGHNA, YSLEER. The CDR3 coding sequence is TGCGCCAGCAGCCAAGATTCGGGGACCGCCTACGAGCAGTACTTC. Protein product: CASSQDSGTAYEQYF.

This sequence joins TRBV20-1 and TRBJ2-2, with a weak D call TRBD1 (5 bases). The germline V and J ends were trimmed by 7 bases and 8 bases, with 17 bases remaining between them. Germline values: CDR1 DFQATT, CDR2 SNEGSKA (reference sequence). The length of the CDR3 is 13 residues. This chain's CDR3 is CSGFDSNSGELFF. The CDR3 region has the DNA TGCAGTGGCTTCGACAGCAACTCGGGGGAGCTGTTTTTT.

A note on this clonotype: A clone one base away is much larger, so this may be a read error. The J gene is TRBJ2-6, the V gene TRBV6-6, with a weak D call TRBD1 (6 bases). The length of the CDR3 is 19 residues. The germline V gene has CDR1 MNHNY and CDR2 SVGAGI (reference sequence). CDR3 loop: CVSSYSPAGDHSGANVLTF. The CDR3 DNA reads as TGTGTCAGCAGTTACTCTCCGGCAGGGGATCACTCTGGGGCCAACGTCCTGACTTTC.

As concerns this clonotype: Because the CDR3 is missing its conserved closing phenylalanine or tryptophan, this is likely a read error. The chain is built from TRBV10-1 and TRBJ2-2; a weak D match, TRBD2 (6 bases). The CDR3 has 15 amino acids. Germline CDR1 and CDR2: WNHNN and SYGVQD (reference sequence). Trimming took 2 bases from V and 4 from J, leaving 11 bases between them. CDR3 in DNA: TGCGCCAGCAGTGAGAAAGAAGCGGGCACCGGGGAGCTGTTTTCT. It yields the protein CASSEKEAGTGELFS.

This clonotype was detected only a few times. This chain connects TRBV6-2 or TRBV6-3 to TRBJ2-7, with D unclear. The germline CDR1 and CDR2 sequences are MNHEY and SVGEGT. V lost 7 bases to trimming and J lost 3 bases, with 13 bases between them. CDR3 length: 13 amino acids. This chain's CDR3 is CASKPEVNYEQYF. The DNA for the CDR3 is TGTGCCAGCAAACCTGAGGTAAACTACGAGCAGTACTTC.

This clonotype was observed once. This sequence joins TRBV12-3 or TRBV12-4 and TRBJ2-3; 9 bases match TRBD2. This CDR3 is 17 amino acids long. The J segment lost 0 bases and the V segment lost 1 base, leaving 5 bases of the junction unmatched. CDR3 amino acids: CASSLGLAGTSTDTQYF. The CDR3 nucleotides are TGTGCCAGCAGTTTAGGGCTAGCGGGGACTAGCACAGATACGCAGTATTTT.

Ten or more counts support this clonotype. CDR3 region: CSVGTGADTQYF. The CDR3 bases are TGCAGCGTTGGGACAGGTGCAGATACGCAGTATTTT. The chain joins TRBV29-1 to TRBJ2-3, with 7 nucleotides matching TRBD1. This CDR3 is 12 amino acids long. Trimming at V came to 4 bases and at J to 4 bases, leaving 2 bases not matched to a gene. Germline CDR1 and CDR2: SQVTM and ANQGSEA.

The sample holds a few counts of this clonotype. The chain has TRBV12-3 or TRBV12-4 and TRBJ2-7; D is undetermined. V lost 3 bases and J lost 3, with 6 bases in between. This CDR3 is 12 amino acids long. DNA of the CDR3: TGTGCCAGCAGTTTTAACGGCTACGAGCAGTACTTC. Translating gives CASSFNGYEQYF.

This clonotype was found a few times. The chain links TRBV2 to TRBJ2-7; possibly TRBD1 for D (6 bases). The CDR3 has 14 residues. Germline CDR1 SNHLY, CDR2 FYNNEI. Trimming took off 3 bases at V and 2 bases at J, with 11 bases between the two ends. The CDR3 nucleotides are TGTGCCAGCAGTGAGGACAGCGCTACCTACGAGCAGTACTTC. It is translated as CASSEDSATYEQYF.

Note on this clonotype: A read error may account for a junction end that differs from germline. The chain employs TRBV6-2 or TRBV6-3 and TRBJ2-3; D is possibly TRBD2 (6 bases). The CDR3 is 16 amino acids. Germline CDR1 MNHEY, CDR2 SVGEGT. The CDR3 DNA sequence: TGTGCCAGCAGTTACTCCCGCGGGGATGGCTCAGATACACAGTATTTT. It codes for CASSYSRGDGSDTQYF.

This rearrangement joins TRBV2 to TRBJ2-7; 9 nucleotides align to TRBD1. CDR1 is SNHLY, CDR2 FYNNEI, per germline. CDR3 length: 16 amino acids. V shed 6 bases, J shed 5 bases, and the junction held 14 bases outside the gene matches. The CDR3, as DNA: TGTGCCAGCAGAAATATATGGGGACAGGGTGGCCACGAGCAGTACTTC. Amino acid sequence: CASRNIWGQGGHEQYF.

The V and J genes are TRBV4-3 and TRBJ2-3, with TRBD2 matching over 7 bases. Trimming cost V 1 base and J 5 bases; bases outside gene matches: 9. From germline, CDR1 is LGHNA and CDR2 YSLEER. The CDR3 spans 16 residues. CDR3 nucleotides: TGCGCCAGCAGCCAAGTTCTCGCGGGAGTTTTAGATACGCAGTATTTT. Its translation: CASSQVLAGVLDTQYF.

This chain connects TRBV19 to TRBJ2-7; TRBD1 matches at 8 bases. The CDR3 runs 15 residues. The trim removed 1 base at V and 1 base at J, leaving 3 bases unmatched. Germline V CDR1 and CDR2: LNHDA, SQIVND (reference sequence). CDR3 residues: CASSIGTGQSYEQYF. The DNA for the CDR3 is TGTGCCAGTAGTATAGGGACAGGGCAATCCTACGAGCAGTACTTC.

Only a few counts were recorded for this clonotype. The chain links TRBV5-1 to TRBJ1-3; TRBD1 agrees at 11 bases. Trimming removed 5 bases from V and 2 bases from J; junction bases left unmatched: 3. Germline CDR1 reads SGHRS; CDR2 reads YFSETQ. The CDR3 spans 15 residues. This CDR3 reads CASRSDRGPGNTIYF. The CDR3 DNA is TGCGCCAGCAGGTCGGACAGGGGGCCTGGAAACACCATATATTTT.

This chain joins TRBV19 and TRBJ2-1, with 7 bases identical to TRBD2. CDR1 and CDR2 from the germline V gene are LNHDA and SQIVND (reference sequence). This CDR3 spans 14 amino acids. V shed 5 bases and J 4 bases; nucleotides not matched to a gene: 5. The CDR3 DNA reads as TGTGCCAGTAGTCTAGCGGTGCTGTACAATGAGCAGTTCTTC. Protein sequence: CASSLAVLYNEQFF.

This clonotype was recorded at least ten times. This chain links TRBV12-3 or TRBV12-4 with TRBJ1-6; weak D call: TRBD1 (5 bases). This CDR3 is built from 15 residues. V was clipped by 5 bases and J by 2 bases, with 10 bases between them. Here the CDR3 DNA reads TGTGCCAGCAGTCAAGCAGGGCCCTATAATTCACCCCTCCACTTT. Residues: CASSQAGPYNSPLHF.

This clonotype has a handful of counts. V gene TRBV7-9 combines with J gene TRBJ2-1; 11 bases match TRBD2. This CDR3 has 16 amino acids. After removal of 6 bases from V and 4 bases from J, the junction contained 8 bases not matched to a gene. Germline V CDR1 and CDR2: SEHNR, FQNEAQ (reference sequence). In DNA, the CDR3 is TGTGCCAGCAGTCGTACCGGGACTAGCGGTTACAATGAGCAGTTCTTC. Amino acids: CASSRTGTSGYNEQFF.

This clonotype was counted ten times or more. The rearrangement links TRBV6-2 or TRBV6-3 to TRBJ1-5, with a possible D match to TRBD1 (6 bases). This CDR3 comprises 14 residues. V shed 8 bases and J shed 1 base, with 12 bases lying between them. The germline gives CDR1 MNHEY, CDR2 SVGEGT. This CDR3 is CASGRTASNQPQHF. In nucleotides, the CDR3 is TGTGCCAGCGGGAGGACAGCCAGCAATCAGCCCCAGCATTTT.

The CDR3 loop is CASSAPGQSYEQYF. As DNA, the CDR3 is TGTGCCAGCAGTGCCCCGGGACAGTCCTACGAGCAGTACTTC. The J gene is TRBJ2-7, the V gene TRBV2; 7 positions match TRBD1. This CDR3 is built from 14 residues. CDR1 and CDR2 from the germline V gene are SNHLY and FYNNEI. Trimming at V came to 4 bases and at J to 1 base, leaving 4 bases not matched to a gene. Using reference TRBV2 and TRBJ2-7 for the parts outside the CDR3, the full variable domain is EPEVTQTPSHQVTQMGQEVILRCVPISNHLYFYWYRQILGQKVEFLVSFYNNEISEKSEIFDDQFSVERPDGSNFTLKIRSTKLEDSAMYFCASSAPGQSYEQYFGPGTRLTVT.

This clonotype was seen ten or more times. The chain recombines TRBV30 with TRBJ1-5; D not certain. CDR1 is GTSNPN and CDR2 is SVGIG in the germline V gene (reference sequence). The length of the CDR3 is 14 residues. Trimming removed 2 bases from V and 5 bases from J, with 13 bases in between. Written as DNA, the CDR3 is TGTGCCTGGAGTCAGCCTTCGGGATATCAGCCCCAGCATTTT. This gives the protein CAWSQPSGYQPQHF.